This T cell receptor beta chain stems from a study of Graves' ophthalmopathy and Graves' hyperthyroidism (dated by TCRdb to the late 2010s). A note on the overall study: Peripheral blood was collected at initial diagnosis, prior to any treatment. The study used TCR beta repertoire signatures to distinguish Graves' ophthalmopathy from Graves' hyperthyroidism and to predict progression to ophthalmopathy. The independent validation cohort included roughly 19 hyperthyroidism patients plus 17 patients who later progressed from hyperthyroidism to ophthalmopathy. To explore V-J signatures that separate ophthalmopathy from hyperthyroidism, a discovery set of about a hundred patients was enrolled, consisting of roughly 45 with ophthalmopathy and about 60 with stable hyperthyroidism. In more than five hyperthyroidism patients, the T-cell repertoires found in thyroid tissue were compared with those found in blood. In total, 120 to 150 blood samples were TCR-sequenced: some 40 ophthalmopathy, approximately 75 hyperthyroidism and some 17 hyperthyroidism-to-ophthalmopathy patients. The 95 to 100 discovery patients were randomly divided into training and test sets at a 7:3 ratio. After sampling, hyperthyroidism patients received methimazole starting at 30 mg daily, and ophthalmopathy patients received high-dose intravenous methylprednisolone. On the study overall, not on this receptor specifically: Most expanded thyroid clonotypes with frequency above 0.001 were also detected in blood, suggesting blood repertoires may reflect the thyroid immune response. In cross-validation, the 13-signature model distinguished ophthalmopathy from stable hyperthyroidism with nearly 90% sensitivity and around 81% specificity, and in the test set the corresponding values were approximately 80% and 75%. No statistical method was used to predetermine the sample size, and group allocation was not hidden from the investigators. In validation, the model predicted ophthalmopathy progression with less than 71% sensitivity and roughly 72% specificity; 12 predicted patients were CT-confirmed with GO in a median of around 6 months.

Remarks on this clonotype: Its antigen is not yet known. A read error may produce the germline difference seen at one junction end.

CDR1 and CDR2, per the germline V gene, are SQVTM and ANQGSEA. The CDR3, from cysteine to phenylalanine, totals 14 residues. Only the CDR3 DNA is retained, 42 bases long and in frame from the first base. TCR beta CDR3 regions were amplified from RNA transcripts for repertoire sequencing. The first round was an RT-PCR using HTBI primers with the Qiagen OneStep RT-PCR kit, and this first round was followed by a second-round multiplex PCR, then size selection and purification. The libraries underwent paired-end sequencing with 100 bp reads on an Illumina HiSeq2000. The paper's processing steps were these. Reads were processed with SOAPnuke, discarding reads with adapters, uncalled bases, mean Phred below 15, or no exact constant-primer or identifier match. COPE v1.2.5 was used to merge high-quality paired reads. Each unique nucleotide sequence was defined as a clonotype, and clonotypes were aligned to IMGT TRB V, D and J references with MiTCR v1.1. The analysis was limited to V-J combinations with a frequency above 0.0001, which together covered 99% to 99.2% of the repertoires. For each V-J combination, a TCR clonal expansion and chaos score was defined as the ratio of F50 clonal expansion to chaos observed in the TCRdist matrix. Welch's t-statistics and random forest were used to reduce the features to around 13 V-J combinations, which were then used as input to a naive Bayes classifier. The Morisita-Horn index was used to measure how similar the thyroid and blood repertoires were. TCRdb trimmed public reads at Q25 via fastp, called clones via MiXCR and kept in-frame beta chains. Entries are consolidated by CDR3 protein sequence, retaining the most common genes and DNA. TCRdb's processing, not the authors', yielded these V and J calls. This sample has about 400,000 distinct CDR3 sequences in its table, and roughly 14% of those were observed once. Of the sample, roughly 7% falls within the top ten clones.

Stable hyperthyroidism was defined as no progression to ophthalmopathy within 18 months of follow-up. Patients with hyperthyroidism were aged 18 to 65 years, had been newly diagnosed, and had a disease duration of less than 2 months. Patients with other autoimmune diseases, uncontrolled infections, pregnancy or lactation were excluded. Diagnosis relied on clinical symptoms, serum thyroxine, TRAb, thyroid ultrasound and orbital computed tomography. Using Ficoll-Paque density gradient centrifugation, PBMCs were isolated from roughly 9.2 ml of fresh peripheral blood. Trizol reagent was used to extract the total RNA, and its quality was then checked on an Agilent 2100 Bioanalyzer.

The V and J segments used are TRBV29-1 and TRBJ1-1; no confident D gene assignment can be made. Sequenced input: peripheral blood. The TCR was taken from a woman younger than 30 with stable Graves' hyperthyroidism. Donor details come from another sample of the same person, matched by shared clones. The DNA reads TGCAGCGTTGAAGAGGGAGCCAGTACGGTTGGAGCTGTCTTT. It translates to CSVEEGASTVGAVF.